This T cell receptor (beta chain) was identified in a study of shared clonotypes between healthy human individuals. TCRdb's table, derived via immunoSEQ multiplex PCR, lists solely in-frame clones and lacks some. This table holds 550,000 to 700,000 clones, about 80% found once. The germline V gene has CDR1 MNHNS and CDR2 SASEGT. This CDR3 contains 13 residues. V dropped 8 bases and J dropped 2 bases, with 12 bases sitting between them. This receptor was obtained from a woman in her twenties or thirties in good health. The V gene is TRBV6-1, the J gene TRBJ2-5; D is unclear. Sequenced material: memory CD4+ T cells sorted from blood. Subset of the sample: CD45RA-negative fraction. CDR3 nucleotide sequence: TGTGCCAGCTCGGCTTCGGAACAAGAGACCCAGTACTTC. Translated, it gives CASSASEQETQYF.